This T cell receptor (beta chain) was retrieved from a study of naive and memory T cell subsets. Study outcomes and limitations: Clonotypes here are unpaired alpha or beta chain sequences. Between naive and memory subsets, TCR abundance power law exponents differed. From naive to CM, EM and EMRA, diversity decreased and Gini increased. In naive cells, over 85% of TCR sequences were seen only once.

V lost 3 bases to trimming and J lost 4 bases, with 15 bases between them. Germline assignment: CDR1 DFQATT and CDR2 SNEGSKA (reference sequence). The CDR3 is made up of 14 amino acids. This clonotype is medium-sized (0.01 to 0.1%) by share. What it binds is unknown. Two oligonucleotides, mixed equimolar, formed the beta constant-region primer covering TRBC1 and TRBC2. One entry per CDR3 protein results from TCRdb running MiXCR on the UMI-ligation and nested PCR reads. The top ten hold approximately 15% of the sample, which has fewer than 30,000 distinct CDR3 sequences, approximately 11% seen once. This sequence was found in a human donor in good health. This chain links TRBV20-1 with TRBJ1-2, with D perhaps TRBD1 (5 bases). The sample comprised effector memory CD4+ T cells from blood. Subset meaning: effector memory, CD45RA- CD27-. The CDR3 bases are TGCAGTGCTAGCCTTCAGGGAAAGGGCTATGGCTACACCTTC. Protein sequence: CSASLQGKGYGYTF.